Each of the 25 T cell receptor beta chains below was sequenced from the same sample in a study of cytomegalovirus exposure and HLA in healthy donors. PCR used 60 Vbeta primers and 13 Jbeta primers. Profiled with immunoSEQ multiplex PCR; TCRdb holds only in-frame clones, not every one. The table includes around 110,000 clones, around 61% detected once. The sequenced material came from PBMCs. The receptors were sampled from a woman under 40 in good health and CMV-seronegative.

This chain joins TRBV5-4 and TRBJ2-1, with 8 bases matching TRBD2. There are 15 residues in the CDR3. J lost 5 bases, V lost 4 bases, and 8 bases had no gene match. CDR1 and CDR2 from the germline V gene are SGHNT and YYREEE (reference sequence). CDR3 loop: CASSPSGSRNNEQFF. The CDR3 region has the DNA TGTGCCAGCAGCCCGAGCGGGAGTAGAAACAATGAGCAGTTCTTC. Based on the CDR3 plus reference TRBV5-4 and TRBJ2-1, the full variable domain is ETGVTQSPTHLIKTRGQQVTLRCSSQSGHNTVSWYQQALGQGPQFIFQYYREEENGRGNFPPRFSGLQFPNYSSELNVNALELDDSALYLCASSPSGSRNNEQFFGPGTRLTVL.

The table lists this clone with a few counts. This chain links TRBV28 with TRBJ2-7, with TRBD2 identical over 8 bases. Losses at the gene ends were 8 bases for V and 3 bases for J; bases not matched to a gene: 9. The germline gives CDR1 MDHEN, CDR2 SYDVKM. The CDR3 has 14 amino acids. In nucleotides, the CDR3 is TGTGCCAGCTTTGGCGGGAGCGGGGGCTACGAGCAGTACTTC. This translates into CASFGGSGGYEQYF. Complete variable domain (other parts from reference TRBV28 and TRBJ2-7): DVKVTQSSRYLVKRTGEKVFLECVQDMDHENMFWYRQDPGLGLRLIYFSYDVKMKEKGDIPEGYSVSREKKERFSLILESASTNQTSMYLCASFGGSGGYEQYFGPGTRLTVT.

V usage is TRBV7-2 and J usage is TRBJ2-3; 11 bases are a match to TRBD2. V shed 2 bases, J shed 3 bases, and the junction held 10 bases outside the gene matches. This CDR3 spans 18 amino acids. The germline CDR1 and CDR2 sequences are SGHTA and FQGNSA. In DNA form, the CDR3 reads TGTGCCAGCAGCTTATTAACTAGCGGGAGCGCGTCGACAGATACGCAGTATTTT. Translation: CASSLLTSGSASTDTQYF.

This clone came up a few times. The J gene is TRBJ2-3, the V gene TRBV30; maybe TRBD2 (6 bases). This CDR3 is built from 14 residues. Trimming pared 4 bases from V and 1 base from J, leaving 12 bases between. CDR1 is GTSNPN and CDR2 is SVGIG in the germline V gene (reference sequence). The CDR3 loop is CAWILRRGTDTQYF. Here the CDR3 DNA reads TGTGCCTGGATACTGCGGAGGGGCACAGATACGCAGTATTTT. The entire variable domain, with the rest obtained from reference TRBV30 and TRBJ2-3, is as follows: SQTIHQWPATLVQPVGSPLSLECTVEGTSNPNLYWYRQAAGRGLQLLFYSVGIGQISSEVPQNLSASRPQDRQFILSSKKLLLSDSGFYLCAWILRRGTDTQYFGPGTRLTVL.

This clone has a handful of counts. The chain employs TRBV19 and TRBJ1-1; 12 nucleotides agree with TRBD1. CDR1 is LNHDA and CDR2 is SQIVND in the germline V gene (reference sequence). The CDR3 has 16 residues. The V segment lost 10 bases and the J segment 1 base; nucleotides outside the gene matches: 10. The CDR3, as DNA: TGTGCCACTTCGCCGGGACAGGGGGCGTCGAACACTGAAGCTTTCTTT. This gives the protein CATSPGQGASNTEAFF.

The CDR3 loop reads CASRTRGVNTEAFF. The CDR3 nucleotides read TGTGCCAGCAGAACGCGGGGGGTGAACACTGAAGCTTTCTTT. The chain has TRBV27 and TRBJ1-1; perhaps TRBD1 as D (5 bases). In germline, CDR1 is MNHEY, CDR2 SMNVEV (reference sequence). V lost 6 bases and J 0 bases, leaving 11 bases between the germline ends. The CDR3 runs to 14 residues.

The V call is TRBV2, the J call TRBJ1-1; tentatively, D is TRBD1 (5 bases). This CDR3 is built from 13 residues. V was pared by 3 bases and J by 5 bases, with 10 bases between. Germline lookup yields CDR1 SNHLY and CDR2 FYNNEI. CDR3 loop: CASSDERGTEAFF. CDR3 DNA sequence: TGTGCCAGCAGTGATGAACGGGGGACTGAAGCTTTCTTT.

The rearrangement links TRBV6-1 to TRBJ1-2, with 9 bases that match TRBD1. The germline V gene has CDR1 MNHNS and CDR2 SASEGT. With 6 bases clipped from V and 6 bases from J, the junction kept 8 bases outside the gene matches. This CDR3 contains 14 residues. The CDR3 is CASSETGGGDGYTF. The CDR3 DNA reads TGTGCCAGCAGCGAAACAGGGGGCGGGGATGGCTACACCTTC.

The chain couples TRBV29-1 to TRBJ1-2; TRBD1 matches at 7 bases. Germline trimming cut 6 bases from V and 7 bases from J; bases unmatched to any gene: 11. This CDR3 spans 13 amino acids. In germline, CDR1 is SQVTM, CDR2 ANQGSEA. The CDR3 DNA follows: TGCAGCGTCGATACGACAGGGTCCGCTGGCTACACCTTC. It yields the protein CSVDTTGSAGYTF.

The gene calls are TRBV7-9 and TRBJ1-2, with D hard to call. Looked up from germline, CDR1 is SEHNR and CDR2 is FQNEAQ (reference sequence). V was shortened by 2 bases and J by 3 bases, with 4 bases between the two germline ends. CDR3 length equals 12 residues. CDR3 sequence reads: CASSLQDYGYTF. CDR3 sequence (DNA): TGTGCCAGCAGCTTACAGGACTATGGCTACACCTTC.

This chain joins TRBV4-1 and TRBJ1-6; 9 bases agree with TRBD1. The V gene end was trimmed by 3 bases and the J gene end by 5 bases; junction bases not matched to a gene: 2. The CDR3 has 15 amino acids. Germline V gives CDR1 MGHRA, CDR2 YSYEKL. As DNA, the CDR3 is TGCGCCAGCAGCCAGGGGACAGGGAATAATTCACCCCTCCACTTT. It yields the protein CASSQGTGNNSPLHF.

The gene calls are TRBV7-2 and TRBJ2-2, with D possibly TRBD1 on 6 matching bases. Germline V gene lookup returns CDR1 SGHTA and CDR2 FQGNSA. This CDR3 is 14 amino acids long. V dropped 5 bases and J dropped 4 bases, with 11 bases sitting between them. The CDR3: CASSKQGATGELFF. As DNA, the CDR3 is TGTGCCAGCAGCAAACAGGGTGCCACCGGGGAGCTGTTTTTT.

A few counts support this clone. The V and J genes are TRBV7-8 and TRBJ2-6; 7 bases match TRBD1. CDR3 length: 20 residues. The germline V gene encodes CDR1 SGHVS and CDR2 FQNEAQ. Losses at the gene ends were 5 bases for V and 4 bases for J; bases not matched to a gene: 20. In nucleotides, the CDR3 is TGTGCCAGCAGCCGACGAACAAATCAGGGGGTGGGTTTCGGGGCCAACGTCCTGACTTTC. This gives the protein CASSRRTNQGVGFGANVLTF.

The chain couples TRBV18 to TRBJ1-1; D might be TRBD1 (5 bases). The germline V gene encodes CDR1 KGHSH and CDR2 LQKENI. V shed 6 bases and J shed 1 base, with 9 bases lying between them. The CDR3 covers 13 residues. CDR3 region: CASSQDKNTEAFF. The DNA for the CDR3 is TGTGCCAGCTCCCAGGACAAGAACACTGAAGCTTTCTTT.

This clone occurred once. The rearrangement uses TRBV2 and TRBJ1-1; D might be TRBD1 (5 bases). Germline V gene sequence: CDR1 SNHLY, CDR2 FYNNEI. The ends were cut back, 2 bases at V and 0 bases at J, with 16 bases in the middle. This CDR3 is built from 17 residues. DNA for the CDR3: TGTGCCAGCAGTGAATGGGGATGGGGCAGCATGAACACTGAAGCTTTCTTT. Translating it yields CASSEWGWGSMNTEAFF.

The V gene is TRBV30, the J gene TRBJ2-1; the match to TRBD2 covers 7 bases. From germline, CDR1 is GTSNPN and CDR2 SVGIG (reference sequence). The CDR3 consists of 13 residues. V lost 3 bases to trimming and J lost 6 bases; unmatched junction nucleotides: 5. The CDR3: CAWSLTGGNEQFF. DNA for the CDR3: TGTGCCTGGAGCCTCACGGGGGGCAATGAGCAGTTCTTC.

Comment on this clone: At one boundary the junction diverges from the germline segment, which might be a read error. Other DNA sequences of this sample code for an identical CDR3. The rearrangement joins TRBV4-1 to TRBJ1-4; D possibly corresponds to TRBD1 (6 bases). The CDR3 has 15 amino acids. The germline gives CDR1 MGHRA, CDR2 YSYEKL. CDR3 bases: TGCGCCAGCAGCCAAGGAGGGACAACTAACGAAAAACTGTTTTTT. Translated, it gives CASSQGGTTNEKLFF.

The chain uses TRBV13 and TRBJ2-1, with D unclear. The V end lost 5 bases, the J end lost 0 bases, and 8 bases lay between the germline ends. Looked up from germline, CDR1 is PRHDT and CDR2 is FYEKMQ (reference sequence). The CDR3 spans 14 residues. CDR3 region: CASSPAGSYNEQFF. The CDR3 DNA reads as TGTGCCAGCAGCCCCGCAGGCTCCTACAATGAGCAGTTCTTC.

The CDR3 DNA reads as TGTGCCAGCAGCTCCGGGACAGGGGGCACCGGGGAGCTGTTTTTT. As protein: CASSSGTGGTGELFF. The chain is built from TRBV28 and TRBJ2-2; TRBD1 agrees at 11 bases. Trimming removed 6 bases from V and 4 bases from J; junction bases left unmatched: 4. The CDR3 runs 15 residues. Germline CDR1 and CDR2: MDHEN and SYDVKM.

The J gene is TRBJ1-1, the V gene TRBV21-1; the DNA was not compared with TRBD1, the D call given in the table. TRBV21-1 is described as a pseudogene. The CDR3 length is 13 residues. The CDR3 DNA follows: TGTGCCAGCAGCATCCGGACAGTCCAAGAAGCTTTCTTT. The encoded protein is CASSIRTVQEAFF.

The rearrangement links TRBV4-3 to TRBJ2-6, with 8 bases aligning to TRBD1. This CDR3 comprises 17 residues. Looked up from germline, CDR1 is LGHNA and CDR2 is YSLEER. The trim removed 4 bases at V and 2 bases at J, leaving 7 bases unmatched. CDR3 amino acids: CASSPRTGSTGANVLTF. The CDR3 DNA sequence: TGCGCCAGCAGCCCGAGGACAGGGAGTACTGGGGCCAACGTCCTGACTTTC.

This clone was observed a handful of times. The J gene is TRBJ1-1, the V gene TRBV25-1, with D possibly being TRBD1 (5 bases). The V end was cut by 4 bases, the J end by 10 bases, with 16 bases between. CDR1 and CDR2 (germline): MGHDK, SYGVNS. CDR3 length: 13 residues. The CDR3 here is CASSAGGGITAFF. CDR3 DNA: TGTGCCAGCAGTGCCGGGGGGGGGATTACAGCTTTCTTT.

This chain connects TRBV7-2 to TRBJ1-6; possibly TRBD1 for D (6 bases). Germline V lookup: CDR1 SGHTA, CDR2 FQGNSA. Trimming stripped 2 bases from V and 5 bases from J, with 13 bases between. The CDR3 runs 16 residues. CDR3 region: CASSLRRTVDNSPLHF. DNA for the CDR3: TGTGCCAGCAGCTTACGTCGGACAGTCGATAATTCACCCCTCCACTTT.

This rearrangement joins TRBV7-2 to TRBJ2-1, with a weak D call TRBD2 (6 bases). The CDR3 consists of 13 residues. CDR1 is SGHTA, CDR2 FQGNSA, per germline. V lost 5 bases and J lost 3, with 8 bases in between. CDR3 loop: CASSQGLYNEQFF. CDR3 in DNA: TGTGCCAGCAGCCAGGGACTCTACAATGAGCAGTTCTTC. Combining the CDR3 with reference TRBV7-2 and TRBJ2-1 gives the whole variable domain GAGVSQSPSNKVTEKGKDVELRCDPISGHTALYWYRQSLGQGLEFLIYFQGNSAPDKSGLPSDRFSAERTGGSVSTLTIQRTQQEDSAVYLCASSQGLYNEQFFGPGTRLTVL.

The CDR3 here is CASSQSSRDIQETQYF. CDR3 in DNA: TGCGCCAGCAGCCAATCTTCACGGGACATTCAAGAGACCCAGTACTTC. The V gene is TRBV4-3, the J gene TRBJ2-5, with D possibly matching TRBD1 (6 bases). Between the trimmed V and J ends, which lost 2 bases and 2 bases, there was a span of 15 bases. CDR1 LGHNA and CDR2 YSLEER come from the germline V gene. This CDR3 is 16 amino acids long.